Listed below are T cell receptor beta chains from one sample, sequenced in a study of blood T cell repertoires in COVID-19. Produced via immunoSEQ multiplex PCR; TCRdb's table is partial and in-frame only. The sample shows hundreds of thousands of clones, 85% to 90% of them seen only once. Sequenced: PBMCs or T cells enriched from blood (not recorded which). The receptors come from a young man who had recovered from COVID-19. The CDR3 runs from the conserved cysteine through the conserved F or W. For some rows the clone size is stated as once, few or many, or as a class when expanded; others skip it.

J gene: TRBJ2-3; CDR3 length: 16; clone size: NA; V gene: TRBV7-9; CDR3 protein: CASSLGAAGATDTQYF
J gene: TRBJ1-4; CDR3 length: 18; clone size: NA; V gene: TRBV28; CDR3 protein: CASSFGFRGRVTNEKLFF
J gene: TRBJ2-7; CDR3 length: 15; clone size: NA; V gene: TRBV4-1; CDR3 protein: CASSPLGGSSYEQYF
J gene: TRBJ2-5; CDR3 length: 15; clone size: NA; V gene: TRBV5-4; CDR3 protein: CASSSGGAYQETQYF
J gene: TRBJ2-7; CDR3 length: 15; clone size: NA; V gene: TRBV10-3; CDR3 protein: CATNPGLAGVYEQYF
J gene: TRBJ2-7; CDR3 length: 15; clone size: NA; V gene: TRBV3-1/TRBV3-2; CDR3 protein: CASSQGFGGPYEQYF
J gene: TRBJ2-1; CDR3 length: 14; clone size: few; V gene: TRBV6-5; CDR3 protein: CASRPGLVNNEQFF
J gene: TRBJ1-1; CDR3 length: 15; clone size: NA; V gene: TRBV11-2; CDR3 protein: CASSPLGQGNTEAFF
J gene: TRBJ2-7; CDR3 length: 12; clone size: NA; V gene: TRBV12-3/TRBV12-4; CDR3 protein: CASRTGPHEQYF
J gene: TRBJ2-3; CDR3 length: 18; clone size: NA; V gene: TRBV4-1; CDR3 protein: CASSQDHWGGGSTDTQYF
J gene: TRBJ2-2; CDR3 length: 15; clone size: few; V gene: TRBV11-2; CDR3 protein: CASQSGTLTTGELFF
J gene: TRBJ2-2; CDR3 length: 14; clone size: NA; V gene: TRBV6-5; CDR3 protein: CASSYRGVAGELFF
J gene: TRBJ1-6; CDR3 length: 14; clone size: NA; V gene: TRBV7-2; CDR3 protein: CASSPPGQASPLHF
J gene: TRBJ1-5; CDR3 length: 16; clone size: NA; V gene: TRBV27; CDR3 protein: CASSPGGNLSNQPQHF
J gene: TRBJ1-2; CDR3 length: 16; clone size: NA; V gene: TRBV3-1/TRBV3-2; CDR3 protein: CASSQDMVPRRYGYTF
J gene: TRBJ1-2; CDR3 length: 13; clone size: NA; V gene: TRBV2; CDR3 protein: CASSEVSYYGYTF